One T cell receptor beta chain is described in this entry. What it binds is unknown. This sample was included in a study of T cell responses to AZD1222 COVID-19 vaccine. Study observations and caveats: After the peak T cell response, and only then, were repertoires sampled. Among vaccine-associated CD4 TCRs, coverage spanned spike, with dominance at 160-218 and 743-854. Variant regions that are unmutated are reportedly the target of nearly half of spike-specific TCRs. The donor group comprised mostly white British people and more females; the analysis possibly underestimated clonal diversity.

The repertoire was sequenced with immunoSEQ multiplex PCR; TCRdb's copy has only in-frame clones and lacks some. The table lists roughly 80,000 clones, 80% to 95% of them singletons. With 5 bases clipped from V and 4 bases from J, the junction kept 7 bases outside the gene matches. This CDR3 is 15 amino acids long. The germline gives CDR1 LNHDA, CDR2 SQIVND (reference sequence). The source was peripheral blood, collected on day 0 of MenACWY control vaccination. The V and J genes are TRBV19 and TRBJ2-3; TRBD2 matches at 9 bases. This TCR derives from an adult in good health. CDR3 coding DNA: TGTGCCAGTAGTCCTTGGGTAGCGGGGGCAGATACGCAGTATTTT. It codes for CASSPWVAGADTQYF.